This entry lists 22 T cell receptor beta chains sequenced from one sample in a study of pediatric ulcerative colitis. Here immunoSEQ multiplex PCR was the method, and the copy in TCRdb shows in-frame clones only, minus some. In the table there are about 36,000 clones, 60% to 75% of which are singletons. The rectum was sampled with one to two pinch biopsies at colonoscopy. The sequenced sample consisted of gut tissue. These TCRs come from a boy younger than 18 with moderate ulcerative colitis.

The V gene is TRBV5-1, the J gene TRBJ1-3, with a possible D match to TRBD1 (6 bases). The CDR3 is 15 residues long. Germline V gene sequence: CDR1 SGHRS, CDR2 YFSETQ. V dropped 4 bases and J dropped 2 bases, with 13 bases sitting between them. In DNA form, the CDR3 reads TGCGCCAGCAGCCCTGGGGGCCTACCTGGAAACACCATATATTTT. Encoded protein: CASSPGGLPGNTIYF.

This rearrangement joins TRBV15 to TRBJ2-2, with D unclear. Germline V gene sequence: CDR1 LNHNV, CDR2 YYDKDF (reference sequence). Trimming left V 1 base short and J 8 bases short, with 8 bases between. The CDR3 has 13 amino acids. CDR3 sequence reads: CATSRVRSGELFF. CDR3 nucleotide sequence: TGTGCCACCAGCAGAGTGCGGTCAGGGGAGCTGTTTTTT.

The chain has TRBV5-5 and TRBJ2-2; D uncertain. The CDR3 sequence is 13 residues long. Trimming took 1 base from V and 6 from J, leaving 7 bases between them. Germline CDR1 and CDR2: SGHKS and YYEKEE (reference sequence). This CDR3 reads CASSLRGPGELFF. The CDR3 DNA reads as TGTGCCAGCAGCTTGCGAGGCCCCGGGGAGCTGTTTTTT.

This sequence joins TRBV25-1 and TRBJ2-5; TRBD2 is a possible D gene (6 bases). The length of the CDR3 is 14 residues. CDR1 is MGHDK, CDR2 SYGVNS, per germline. Deletions cut 4 bases from V and 2 bases from J, with 11 bases between. The CDR3 DNA is TGTGCCAGCAGTGCGTTAGGAGGGCAAGAGACCCAGTACTTC. Translation: CASSALGGQETQYF.

This clone appeared once. The rearrangement joins TRBV7-2 to TRBJ2-7, with 10 bases lining up with TRBD1. This CDR3 region has 16 residues. Germline trimming cut 6 bases from V and 2 bases from J; bases unmatched to any gene: 10. Germline V CDR1 and CDR2: SGHTA, FQGNSA. CDR3 loop: CASRPRWGTGAYEQYF. CDR3 in DNA: TGTGCCAGCAGACCTAGATGGGGGACAGGGGCCTACGAGCAGTACTTC.

This clone has a handful of counts. The chain recombines TRBV28 with TRBJ2-3; 8 bases match TRBD1. CDR3 length: 15 amino acids. Trimming took 5 bases from V and 2 from J; bases not matched to a gene: 6. CDR1 and CDR2 (germline): MDHEN, SYDVKM. In DNA, the CDR3 is TGTGCCAGCAGTCCAGGACAGGGACACACAGATACGCAGTATTTT. This encodes CASSPGQGHTDTQYF.

The chain combines TRBV5-1 with TRBJ1-4; no clear D gene. Trimming stripped 3 bases from V and 8 bases from J, with 17 bases between. The CDR3 totals 15 residues. Germline assignment: CDR1 SGHRS and CDR2 YFSETQ. The CDR3 reads CASSSNRRLGEKLFF. Written as DNA, the CDR3 is TGCGCCAGCAGCTCGAACAGACGTCTCGGGGAAAAACTGTTTTTT.

The chain uses TRBV7-2 and TRBJ2-7; 8 bases align to TRBD1. The CDR3 extends over 15 amino acids. Trimming cost V 5 bases and J 2 bases; bases outside gene matches: 8. CDR1 and CDR2 (germline): SGHTA, FQGNSA. The chain's CDR3 is CASSPTGVTPYEQYF. CDR3 nucleotide sequence: TGTGCCAGCAGCCCGACAGGGGTAACCCCCTACGAGCAGTACTTC.

In DNA form, the CDR3 reads TGTGCCAGCATGATTGGCGGCCTGGGAGGCAATGAGCAGTTCTTC. It translates to CASMIGGLGGNEQFF. V usage is TRBV2 and J usage is TRBJ2-1, with D maybe TRBD2 (6 bases). V lost 7 bases and J 6 bases, leaving 19 bases between the germline ends. Germline assignment: CDR1 SNHLY and CDR2 FYNNEI. The CDR3 spans 15 residues.

This chain links TRBV7-2 with TRBJ1-4; TRBD1 matches at 10 bases. CDR1 is SGHTA and CDR2 is FQGNSA in the germline V gene. With 5 bases clipped from V and 10 bases from J, the junction kept 7 bases outside the gene matches. The CDR3 has 14 residues. CDR3 sequence reads: CASSPDRGRGKLFF. CDR3 nucleotides: TGTGCCAGCAGCCCCGACAGGGGGCGAGGAAAACTGTTTTTT.

J is TRBJ1-2 and V is TRBV13; 7 bases line up with TRBD1. V shed 5 bases, J shed 7 bases, and the junction held 10 bases outside the gene matches. The CDR3 is 14 residues long. Germline V gene data show CDR1 as PRHDT and CDR2 as FYEKMQ (reference sequence). The CDR3, as DNA: TGTGCCAGCAGCGAGGACAGGTTCTTCGGTGGCTACACCTTC. Translating it yields CASSEDRFFGGYTF.

J is TRBJ2-1 and V is TRBV4-1, with 10 nucleotides matching TRBD2. Germline values: CDR1 MGHRA, CDR2 YSYEKL. Trimming cost V 3 bases and J 2 bases; bases outside gene matches: 4. This CDR3 is 16 amino acids long. CDR3 coding DNA: TGCGCCAGCAGCCAGGAACTAGCGGGGCCCTACAATGAGCAGTTCTTC. It yields the protein CASSQELAGPYNEQFF.

The rearrangement links TRBV6-1 to TRBJ2-3; TRBD1 might be the D (6 bases). With 10 bases removed from V and 3 bases from J, the gap between germline ends came to 20 bases. Germline CDR1 is MNHNS and CDR2 is SASEGT. The CDR3 runs to 15 residues. CDR3 sequence reads: CAITDSLVWTDTQYF. In DNA, the CDR3 is TGTGCCATCACGGACAGCCTGGTTTGGACAGATACGCAGTATTTT.

The chain is built from TRBV7-9 and TRBJ2-6; D ambiguous. This CDR3 region has 16 residues. The germline V gene encodes CDR1 SEHNR and CDR2 FQNEAQ (reference sequence). Trimming pared 5 bases from V and 4 bases from J, leaving 15 bases between. CDR3 bases: TGTGCCAGCAGCCCCACCTTTCTCTCCGGGGCCAACGTCCTGACTTTC. Translation gives CASSPTFLSGANVLTF.

This chain joins TRBV7-2 and TRBJ1-2; the D is unclear. V was shortened by 1 base and J by 7 bases, with 16 bases between the two germline ends. Germline-derived CDR1 and CDR2 are SGHTA and FQGNSA. CDR3 length: 15 amino acids. The CDR3 DNA is TGTGCCAGCAGCTTAGAGCCTCGGGATTGGAGTGGCTACACCTTC. Protein: CASSLEPRDWSGYTF. The variable domain in full, completed from reference TRBV7-2 and TRBJ1-2, reads GAGVSQSPSNKVTEKGKDVELRCDPISGHTALYWYRQSLGQGLEFLIYFQGNSAPDKSGLPSDRFSAERTGGSVSTLTIQRTQQEDSAVYLCASSLEPRDWSGYTFGSGTRLTVV.

The chain links TRBV28 to TRBJ2-7, with D hard to call. The germline gives CDR1 MDHEN, CDR2 SYDVKM. The V end was cut by 5 bases, the J end by 0 bases, with 23 bases between. The CDR3 covers 18 residues. The CDR3 bases are TGTGCCAGCAGTCCCCGGGTGTGGTCAGCGAGGAGCTCCTACGAGCAGTACTTC. It is translated as CASSPRVWSARSSYEQYF.

This chain uses TRBV11-3 with TRBJ1-2; 7 nucleotides line up with TRBD1. The J segment lost 4 bases and the V segment lost 6 bases, leaving 2 bases of the junction unmatched. This CDR3 has 12 residues. Per the germline V gene, CDR1 is SGHNT and CDR2 is YENEEA. CDR3 in DNA: TGTGCCAGCAGTGCAGGGGGCTATGGCTACACCTTC. Translated: CASSAGGYGYTF.

In DNA, the CDR3 is TGTGCCAGCAGCCCCCTCTCAGACTATGGCTACACCTTC. Translated, it gives CASSPLSDYGYTF. This sequence joins TRBV13 and TRBJ1-2; D not resolved. The CDR3 contains 13 residues. The germline V and J ends were trimmed by 5 bases and 3 bases, with 10 bases remaining between them. Germline CDR1 and CDR2: PRHDT and FYEKMQ (reference sequence).

The chain links TRBV5-1 to TRBJ2-5, with D perhaps matching TRBD2 (6 bases). The CDR3 length is 14 residues. Trimming took off 0 bases at V and 5 bases at J, with 11 bases between the two ends. The germline CDR1 and CDR2 sequences are SGHRS and YFSETQ. In nucleotides, the CDR3 is TGCGCCAGCAGCTTGGCCGGGAGAGGGGAGACCCAGTACTTC. Translation: CASSLAGRGETQYF.

The chain joins TRBV5-1 to TRBJ1-1; possible D gene TRBD1, 6 bases. CDR1 SGHRS and CDR2 YFSETQ come from the germline V gene. V lost 4 bases, J lost 1 base, and 11 bases lay in between. This CDR3 region has 14 residues. The CDR3 here is CASSAGQTNTEAFF. CDR3 DNA sequence: TGCGCCAGCAGCGCAGGACAGACGAACACTGAAGCTTTCTTT.

The V gene is TRBV6-1, the J gene TRBJ1-1; maybe TRBD1 (5 bases). The germline V gene encodes CDR1 MNHNS and CDR2 SASEGT. This CDR3 has 13 residues. The V end was cut by 4 bases, the J end by 4 bases, with 10 bases between. The CDR3 DNA is TGTGCCAGCAGTGGGTCGGGACTCACTGAAGCTTTCTTT. Protein: CASSGSGLTEAFF.

This CDR3 reads CASSFVENTEAFF. CDR3 DNA: TGCGCCAGCAGCTTTGTGGAGAACACTGAAGCTTTCTTT. The V call is TRBV5-1, the J call TRBJ1-1; D gene uncertain. Germline V gene lookup returns CDR1 SGHRS and CDR2 YFSETQ. CDR3 length: 13 residues. Deletions cut 2 bases from V and 1 base from J, with 6 bases between.